This T cell receptor (beta chain) comes out of a study of T cell responses to AZD1222 COVID-19 vaccine. In its sample, this clone was seen a few times. The antigen remains undetermined. Libraries were prepared by immunoSEQ multiplex PCR; TCRdb keeps only in-frame clonotypes and omits some of them. The sample lists about 190,000 clones; 94% were seen once. Germline assignment: CDR1 SQVTM and CDR2 ANQGSEA. The V and J ends lost 4 bases and 2 bases respectively, with 12 bases between them. CDR3 length equals 14 residues. General study results and limits: Baseline testing showed seropositivity in only 6 or 7 AZD1222 recipients. The study sampled repertoires only after the peak T cell response.

The sequencing used peripheral blood, collected on day 0 of AZD1222 vaccination. The sequence was collected from an adult in good health. The chain carries TRBV29-1 and TRBJ1-3; possible D gene TRBD1, 5 bases. This chain's CDR3 is CSVAHLGAGNTIYF. CDR3 DNA: TGCAGCGTTGCCCATTTGGGGGCTGGAAACACCATATATTTT.